This T cell receptor (beta chain) came from a study of CXCR3-negative and CXCR3-positive naive CD8 T cells. UMI-labeled 5' RACE yielded the TRB cDNA libraries. With the 5' RACE reads reprocessed, TCRdb shows one record per CDR3 protein and no DNA. This table lists about 62,000 distinct CDR3 sequences. Regarding the study as a whole: TRBV-TRBJ usage was similar across naive CXCR3 subsets but distinct in memory cells. More hydrophobic TRB CDR3s occurred in CXCR3-positive than in CXCR3-negative naive cells.

Naivety in CD8+ T cells corresponded to a CD45RO-CCR7+CD27+CD95- phenotype. Frequency places this clonotype as medium-sized. As yet, its antigen is unknown. The germline gives CDR1 SQVTM, CDR2 ANQGSEA. CDR3 length equals 15 residues. This rearrangement joins TRBV29-1 to TRBJ1-1; the TRBD1 assignment by TCRdb is unverifiable without DNA. The sequenced sample was naive CXCR3- CD8+ T cells from blood. Subset denoted: CD45RO-CCR7+CD27+CD95- naive CD8+ T cells lacking CXCR3 (TNR3-). The clonotype comes from a human donor in good health. Some clones in this sample may be carry-over from other donors' samples. The CDR3 here is CSVEPIQGPNTEAFF. Combining the CDR3 with reference TRBV29-1 and TRBJ1-1 gives the whole variable domain SAVISQKPSRDICQRGTSLTIQCQVDSQVTMMFWYRQQPGQSLTLIATANQGSEATYESGFVIDKFPISRPNLTFSTLTVSNMSPEDSSIYLCSVEPIQGPNTEAFFGQGTRLTVV.